Each of the 32 T cell receptor beta chains below was sequenced from the same sample in a study of cytomegalovirus exposure and HLA in healthy donors. Researchers ran the PCR with 60 Vbeta and 13 Jbeta primers. Measured with immunoSEQ multiplex PCR; TCRdb has only the in-frame clones, and not every one. The sample lists about 130,000 clones; approximately 78% were seen once. The material sequenced was PBMCs. These receptors were taken from a woman aged 35 to 49 in good health and CMV-seropositive.

The V call is TRBV30, the J call TRBJ1-3; D call uncertain. Trimming cost V 5 bases and J 2 bases, with 16 bases left between them. CDR1 and CDR2 (germline): GTSNPN, SVGIG (reference sequence). This CDR3 is 15 amino acids long. This CDR3 reads CAWAPEAGPGNTIYF. In DNA, the CDR3 is TGTGCCTGGGCCCCGGAAGCGGGCCCTGGAAACACCATATATTTT. The complete variable domain, with remaining parts taken from reference TRBV30 and TRBJ1-3, reads SQTIHQWPATLVQPVGSPLSLECTVEGTSNPNLYWYRQAAGRGLQLLFYSVGIGQISSEVPQNLSASRPQDRQFILSSKKLLLSDSGFYLCAWAPEAGPGNTIYFGEGSWLTVV.

This chain uses TRBV28 with TRBJ2-7; 9 bases match TRBD2. The CDR3 length is 15 residues. Germline V lookup: CDR1 MDHEN, CDR2 SYDVKM. J was trimmed by 4 bases and V by 5 bases; bases with no gene match: 9. The CDR3 is CASSPPGLAPYEQYF. In nucleotides, the CDR3 is TGTGCCAGCAGTCCCCCGGGACTAGCCCCGTACGAGCAGTACTTC. The full variable domain, completed using reference TRBV28 and TRBJ2-7, is DVKVTQSSRYLVKRTGEKVFLECVQDMDHENMFWYRQDPGLGLRLIYFSYDVKMKEKGDIPEGYSVSREKKERFSLILESASTNQTSMYLCASSPPGLAPYEQYFGPGTRLTVT.

This chain uses TRBV5-6 with TRBJ2-3; no clear D. This CDR3 has 15 amino acids. CDR1 is SGHDT, CDR2 YYEEEE, per germline. Trimming stripped 1 base from V and 2 bases from J, with 11 bases between. The CDR3 region is CASSLSNRYTDTQYF. The CDR3 DNA sequence: TGTGCCAGCAGCTTGTCTAACCGGTACACAGATACGCAGTATTTT.

The rearrangement links TRBV7-2 to TRBJ1-2; D is unclear. Deletions cut 4 bases from V and 4 bases from J, with 13 bases between. The germline gives CDR1 SGHTA, CDR2 FQGNSA. This CDR3 comprises 14 residues. CDR3 residues: CASSWATPSYGYTF. As DNA, the CDR3 is TGTGCCAGCAGCTGGGCAACCCCTTCCTATGGCTACACCTTC. Full variable domain (remainder filled in from reference TRBV7-2 and TRBJ1-2): GAGVSQSPSNKVTEKGKDVELRCDPISGHTALYWYRQSLGQGLEFLIYFQGNSAPDKSGLPSDRFSAERTGGSVSTLTIQRTQQEDSAVYLCASSWATPSYGYTFGSGTRLTVV.

This clone was counted between two and nine times. The rearrangement joins TRBV28 to TRBJ1-1; 9 nucleotides line up with TRBD1. V shed 6 bases, J shed 3 bases, and the junction held 2 bases outside the gene matches. The CDR3 has 13 amino acids. Germline V gene sequence: CDR1 MDHEN, CDR2 SYDVKM. The CDR3 reads CASRGQGYTEAFF. CDR3 bases: TGTGCCAGCAGGGGACAGGGTTACACTGAAGCTTTCTTT.

The rearrangement links TRBV7-9 to TRBJ2-2; D is uncertain. The V gene lost 4 bases and the J gene lost 4 bases, with 7 bases spanning the gap. The CDR3 contains 13 residues. CDR1 is SEHNR, CDR2 FQNEAQ, per germline (reference sequence). The CDR3 protein is CASSSPPTGELFF. The DNA of the CDR3 is TGTGCCAGCAGCTCCCCTCCCACCGGGGAGCTGTTTTTT.

The rearrangement links TRBV4-2 to TRBJ2-3; 9 bases map to TRBD2. Germline assignment: CDR1 LGHNA and CDR2 YNFKEQ. This CDR3 region has 18 residues. Germline trimming cut 1 base from V and 1 base from J; bases unmatched to any gene: 9. CDR3 protein: CASSQVGGRALRTDTQYF. DNA for the CDR3: TGTGCCAGCAGCCAAGTGGGCGGGAGGGCCTTACGCACAGATACGCAGTATTTT.

The chain couples TRBV5-4 to TRBJ1-2, with 9 positions matching TRBD1. The J segment lost 4 bases and the V segment lost 0 bases, leaving 7 bases of the junction unmatched. Germline V gene sequence: CDR1 SGHNT, CDR2 YYREEE (reference sequence). This CDR3 is built from 16 residues. The CDR3 DNA reads TGTGCCAGCAGCTTGGCCGGGACAGGGTTACCCTATGGCTACACCTTC. Encoded protein: CASSLAGTGLPYGYTF.

The chain recombines TRBV5-6 with TRBJ1-3; D is possibly TRBD1 (5 bases). This CDR3 has 16 amino acids. Trimming removed 0 bases at V and 4 bases at J, with 14 bases between. The germline gives CDR1 SGHDT, CDR2 YYEEEE. CDR3 nucleotides: TGTGCCAGCAGCTTGGGCCACGGGACTCTGGGAAACACCATATATTTT. It encodes CASSLGHGTLGNTIYF.

V and J are TRBV5-1 and TRBJ1-4; D remains unclear. From germline, CDR1 is SGHRS and CDR2 YFSETQ. The CDR3 spans 13 residues. The CDR3 loop is CASSRRLGEKLFF. CDR3 bases: TGCGCTTCATCCCGACGGCTCGGGGAAAAACTGTTTTTT.

This clone was recorded once. V is TRBV4-1 and J is TRBJ1-1; D not certain. The CDR3 totals 14 residues. Germline V gene sequence: CDR1 MGHRA, CDR2 YSYEKL. V was shortened by 1 base and J by 2 bases, with 8 bases between the two germline ends. Here the CDR3 DNA reads TGCGCCAGCAGCCAAGCACAACCCAACACTGAAGCTTTCTTT. The encoded protein is CASSQAQPNTEAFF.

This clone was observed once. The rearrangement links TRBV5-8 to TRBJ2-1, with no clear D. Trimming took off 2 bases at V and 5 bases at J, with 14 bases between the two ends. CDR3 length equals 15 residues. Per the germline V gene, CDR1 is SGHTS and CDR2 is YDEGEE. CDR3: CASSFSRFLDNEQFF. Here the CDR3 DNA reads TGTGCCAGCAGCTTTTCGCGTTTTCTGGACAATGAGCAGTTCTTC.

This chain connects TRBV28 to TRBJ1-1; D is perhaps TRBD1 (6 bases). Looked up from germline, CDR1 is MDHEN and CDR2 is SYDVKM. The CDR3 length is 18 residues. V lost 1 base, J lost 4 bases, and 22 bases lay in between. CDR3: CASSLLYRAPPASTEAFF. The CDR3 DNA follows: TGTGCCAGCAGTTTATTGTACAGGGCCCCACCAGCGAGCACTGAAGCTTTCTTT.

Worth noting for this clone: The junction departs from the called germline gene at one end, perhaps through a read error. This chain joins TRBV7-9 and TRBJ2-3; D might be TRBD1 (5 bases). The CDR3 extends over 14 amino acids. CDR1 and CDR2 (germline): SEHNR, FQNEAQ (reference sequence). The CDR3: CSSSPQGHADTQYF. The CDR3 DNA reads TGTTCCAGCAGTCCTCAGGGTCACGCAGATACGCAGTATTTT.

This chain uses TRBV28 with TRBJ1-1, with 9 bases lining up with TRBD1. V lost 6 bases, J lost 4 bases, and 12 bases stayed unmatched. CDR1 MDHEN and CDR2 SYDVKM come from the germline V gene. The CDR3 extends over 16 amino acids. The CDR3 nucleotides are TGTGCCAGCAGGCCCACCGGACAGGGGTGGGGCACTGAAGCTTTCTTT. As protein: CASRPTGQGWGTEAFF.

The J gene is TRBJ2-2, the V gene TRBV29-1; TRBD1 is a possible D gene (6 bases). CDR3 length: 12 amino acids. The germline CDR1 and CDR2 sequences are SQVTM and ANQGSEA. V lost 5 bases and J lost 4, with 8 bases in between. In nucleotides, the CDR3 is TGCAGCGTTCAACAGGGCACCGGGGAGCTGTTTTTT. Encoded protein: CSVQQGTGELFF.

The chain combines TRBV7-2 with TRBJ1-1; D might be TRBD1 (5 bases). Germline loops: CDR1 SGHTA, CDR2 FQGNSA. This CDR3 is 14 amino acids long. Trimming removed 2 bases at V and 5 bases at J, with 12 bases between. The CDR3: CASSLPGIWTEAFF. The CDR3 region has the DNA TGTGCCAGCAGCTTACCAGGGATCTGGACTGAAGCTTTCTTT.

This clone was detected only once. The rearrangement links TRBV19 to TRBJ2-2, with D possibly being TRBD2 (5 bases). CDR1 and CDR2 (germline): LNHDA, SQIVND (reference sequence). Trimming removed 10 bases at V and 4 bases at J, with 13 bases between. The CDR3 consists of 13 residues. CDR3 loop: CATSGAATGELFF. For the CDR3, the DNA is TGTGCCACCTCAGGAGCGGCCACCGGGGAGCTGTTTTTT.

This chain links TRBV27 with TRBJ1-1; D not certain. CDR3 length: 13 residues. Looked up from germline, CDR1 is MNHEY and CDR2 is SMNVEV (reference sequence). Trimming removed 5 bases at V and 4 bases at J, with 11 bases between. The CDR3 DNA is TGTGCCAGCAGTATCCAATCCGGCACTGAAGCTTTCTTT. This translates into CASSIQSGTEAFF.

The V gene is TRBV20-1, the J gene TRBJ1-3; 8 bases agree with TRBD1. Germline V gene sequence: CDR1 DFQATT, CDR2 SNEGSKA (reference sequence). This CDR3 is 11 amino acids long. V lost 5 bases to trimming and J lost 10 bases; unmatched junction nucleotides: 4. The CDR3 coding sequence is TGCAGTGCTCAACAGGGGGATACCATATATTTT. Translated, it gives CSAQQGDTIYF.

The V and J genes are TRBV29-1 and TRBJ2-3; tentative D call: TRBD2 (6 bases). V was cut by 8 bases and J by 5 bases, with 20 bases left in between. CDR1 SQVTM and CDR2 ANQGSEA come from the germline V gene. This CDR3 is built from 14 residues. CDR3 protein: CSSLGGTVGDTQYF. In DNA form, the CDR3 reads TGCAGCTCCTTAGGCGGGACGGTTGGAGATACGCAGTATTTT.

The CDR3 coding sequence is TGTGCCAGCACCTCTCCCGGGATACACACCGGGGAGCTGTTTTTT. Translated, it gives CASTSPGIHTGELFF. V gene TRBV28 combines with J gene TRBJ2-2; weak D call: TRBD2 (5 bases). CDR3 length equals 15 residues. Trimming removed 7 bases at V and 3 bases at J, with 15 bases between. Germline V gives CDR1 MDHEN, CDR2 SYDVKM.

This clone has just a few counts. This chain uses TRBV7-9 with TRBJ2-1; 8 bases are shared with TRBD1. Germline V CDR1 and CDR2: SEHNR, FQNEAQ (reference sequence). V shed 8 bases and J 0 bases; nucleotides not matched to a gene: 9. There are 16 residues in the CDR3. The CDR3 is CASGRQGLSSYNEQFF. The CDR3 DNA reads TGTGCCAGCGGCCGACAGGGGTTAAGCTCCTACAATGAGCAGTTCTTC.

The rearrangement joins TRBV29-1 to TRBJ1-1; maybe TRBD1 (6 bases). CDR1 and CDR2 from the germline V gene are SQVTM and ANQGSEA. Trimming pared 5 bases from V and 0 bases from J, leaving 13 bases between. The CDR3 has 14 residues. The CDR3 sequence is CSVPGQILNTEAFF. CDR3 nucleotide sequence: TGCAGCGTTCCGGGACAAATTTTGAACACTGAAGCTTTCTTT.

V gene TRBV5-1 combines with J gene TRBJ1-2, with D maybe TRBD1 (5 bases). Trimming cost V 4 bases and J 1 base, with 14 bases left between them. Germline V gives CDR1 SGHRS, CDR2 YFSETQ. The CDR3 spans 15 residues. Here the CDR3 DNA reads TGCGCCAGCAGCCCGGGACTTGAACTTAACTATGGCTACACCTTC. It specifies CASSPGLELNYGYTF.

The V gene is TRBV5-1, the J gene TRBJ2-1; TRBD2 aligns across 12 bases. Per germline, CDR1 SGHRS and CDR2 YFSETQ. J lost 6 bases, V lost 0 bases, and 1 base had no gene match. CDR3 length equals 15 residues. This chain's CDR3 is CASSLGLAGVNEQFF. The CDR3 DNA sequence: TGCGCCAGCAGCTTGGGACTAGCGGGAGTCAATGAGCAGTTCTTC.

V and J are TRBV7-2 and TRBJ2-3, with a possible D match to TRBD2 (5 bases). Germline V gives CDR1 SGHTA, CDR2 FQGNSA. Deletions cut 1 base from V and 4 bases from J, with 12 bases between. There are 15 residues in the CDR3. CDR3 loop: CASSLGLAPPDTQYF. As DNA, the CDR3 is TGTGCCAGCAGCTTAGGGTTAGCGCCGCCAGATACGCAGTATTTT.

V and J are TRBV4-2 and TRBJ1-4, with 11 bases that match TRBD1. Germline V gene lookup returns CDR1 LGHNA and CDR2 YNFKEQ. With V trimmed by 3 bases and J by 8 bases, 2 bases remained unmatched. There are 14 residues in the CDR3. The CDR3 spells CASSQGQGEEKLFF. In DNA form, the CDR3 reads TGTGCCAGCAGCCAGGGACAGGGGGAGGAAAAACTGTTTTTT.

This chain uses TRBV19 with TRBJ2-7; TRBD1 matches at 7 bases. With 5 bases clipped from V and 6 bases from J, the junction kept 13 bases outside the gene matches. Germline V gene data show CDR1 as LNHDA and CDR2 as SQIVND (reference sequence). The CDR3 runs 15 residues. The CDR3 sequence: CASSARRDSMGEQYF. The CDR3 nucleotides are TGTGCCAGTAGTGCTCGACGGGACAGCATGGGCGAGCAGTACTTC.

This clone has a single count. The CDR3 region is CASSFGGGQAAGNTIYF. CDR3 bases: TGTGCCAGCAGCTTCGGAGGAGGACAGGCAGCTGGAAACACCATATATTTT. This chain joins TRBV9 and TRBJ1-3, with TRBD1 matching over 7 bases. CDR1 and CDR2 (germline): SGDLS, YYNGEE. The CDR3 is 17 residues long. J lost 2 bases, V lost 4 bases, and 12 bases had no gene match.

In its sample, this clone was seen a few times. The chain couples TRBV27 to TRBJ1-4; 7 bases line up with TRBD1. Looked up from germline, CDR1 is MNHEY and CDR2 is SMNVEV (reference sequence). V was pared by 5 bases and J by 8 bases, with 8 bases of the junction left unmatched. The CDR3 totals 14 residues. The CDR3: CASSQNRDSEKLFF. CDR3 bases: TGTGCCAGCAGTCAAAACCGGGACAGCGAAAAACTGTTTTTT.

The sample holds a few counts of this clone. V usage is TRBV4-2 and J usage is TRBJ2-3, with TRBD1 matching 7 bases. The CDR3 has 17 residues. J lost 2 bases, V lost 0 bases, and 8 bases had no gene match. CDR1 is LGHNA and CDR2 is YNFKEQ in the germline V gene. The CDR3 DNA sequence: TGTGCCAGCAGCCAAGAGGAAGGACAGGAAGCCACAGATACGCAGTATTTT. It specifies CASSQEEGQEATDTQYF.